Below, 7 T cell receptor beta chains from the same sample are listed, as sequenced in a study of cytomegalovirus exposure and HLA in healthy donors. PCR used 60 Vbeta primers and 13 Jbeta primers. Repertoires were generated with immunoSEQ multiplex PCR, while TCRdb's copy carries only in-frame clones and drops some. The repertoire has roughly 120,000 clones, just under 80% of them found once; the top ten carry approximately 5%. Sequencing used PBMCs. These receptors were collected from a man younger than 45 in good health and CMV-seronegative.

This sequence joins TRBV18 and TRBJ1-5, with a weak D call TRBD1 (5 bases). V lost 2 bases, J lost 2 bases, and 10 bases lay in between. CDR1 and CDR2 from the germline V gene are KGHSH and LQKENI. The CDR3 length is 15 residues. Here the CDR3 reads CASSPSQGGNQPQHF. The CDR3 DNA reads TGTGCCAGCTCACCATCCCAGGGTGGCAATCAGCCCCAGCATTTT.

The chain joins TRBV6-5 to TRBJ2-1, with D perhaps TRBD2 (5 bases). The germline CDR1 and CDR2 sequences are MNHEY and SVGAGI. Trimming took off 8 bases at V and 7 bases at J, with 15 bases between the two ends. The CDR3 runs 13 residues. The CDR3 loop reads CASAIAKVNEQFF. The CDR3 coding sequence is TGTGCCAGCGCGATAGCGAAGGTGAATGAGCAGTTCTTC.

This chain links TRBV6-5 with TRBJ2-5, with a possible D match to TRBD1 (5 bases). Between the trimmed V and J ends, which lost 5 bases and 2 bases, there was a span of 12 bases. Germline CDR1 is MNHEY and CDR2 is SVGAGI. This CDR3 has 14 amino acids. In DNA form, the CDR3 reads TGTGCCAGCAGTAGAGGACACCTACAAGAGACCCAGTACTTC. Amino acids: CASSRGHLQETQYF.

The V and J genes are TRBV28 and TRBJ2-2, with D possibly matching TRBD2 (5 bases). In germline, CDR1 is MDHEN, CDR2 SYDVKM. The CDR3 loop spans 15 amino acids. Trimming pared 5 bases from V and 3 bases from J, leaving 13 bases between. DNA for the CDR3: TGTGCCAGCAGTCCTCGGGGAGACCACACCGGGGAGCTGTTTTTT. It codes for CASSPRGDHTGELFF.

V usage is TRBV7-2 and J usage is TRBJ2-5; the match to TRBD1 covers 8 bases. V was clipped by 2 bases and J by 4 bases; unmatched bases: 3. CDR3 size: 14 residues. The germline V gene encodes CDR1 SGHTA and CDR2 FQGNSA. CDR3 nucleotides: TGTGCCAGCAGCTTACCAGGGGGCGCAGAGACCCAGTACTTC. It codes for CASSLPGGAETQYF.

CDR3 in DNA: TGTGCCAGCAGCTTCGGAAGCGGGTCCCTCCTCGAGCAGTACTTC. Its protein product is CASSFGSGSLLEQYF. The genes are TRBV7-2 and TRBJ2-7, with D perhaps TRBD2 (6 bases). Germline-derived CDR1 and CDR2 are SGHTA and FQGNSA. This CDR3 contains 15 residues. V was trimmed by 3 bases and J by 6 bases, leaving 18 bases between them.

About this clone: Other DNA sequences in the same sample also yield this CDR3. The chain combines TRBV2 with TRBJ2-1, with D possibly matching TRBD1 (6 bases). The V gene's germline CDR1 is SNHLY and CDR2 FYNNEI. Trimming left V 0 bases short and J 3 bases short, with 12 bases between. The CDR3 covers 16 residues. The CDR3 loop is CASSEAGGTFYNEQFF. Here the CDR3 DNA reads TGTGCCAGCAGTGAAGCAGGGGGAACTTTCTACAATGAGCAGTTCTTC. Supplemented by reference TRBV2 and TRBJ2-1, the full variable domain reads EPEVTQTPSHQVTQMGQEVILRCVPISNHLYFYWYRQILGQKVEFLVSFYNNEISEKSEIFDDQFSVERPDGSNFTLKIRSTKLEDSAMYFCASSEAGGTFYNEQFFGPGTRLTVL.